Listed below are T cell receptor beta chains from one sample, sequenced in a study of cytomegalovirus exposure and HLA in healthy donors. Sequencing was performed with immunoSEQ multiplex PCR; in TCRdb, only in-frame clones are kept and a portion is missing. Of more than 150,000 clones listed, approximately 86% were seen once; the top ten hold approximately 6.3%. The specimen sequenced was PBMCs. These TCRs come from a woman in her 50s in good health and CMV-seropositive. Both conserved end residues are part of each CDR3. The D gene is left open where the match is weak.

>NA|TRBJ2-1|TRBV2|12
CASSPGPNEQFF
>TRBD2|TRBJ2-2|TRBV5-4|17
CASSLVGGGAFDGELFF
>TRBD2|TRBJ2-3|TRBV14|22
CASSQEVPGLPPPNVGTDTQYF
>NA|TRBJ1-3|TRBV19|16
CASTNHRWKEGNTIYF
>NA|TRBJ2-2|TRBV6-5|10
CASIAGELFF
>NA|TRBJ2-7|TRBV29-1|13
CSVEVGGTYEQYF
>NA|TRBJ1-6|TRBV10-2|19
CASSESVSVVSSYNSPLHF
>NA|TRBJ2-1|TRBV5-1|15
CASSLVGSSYNEQFF
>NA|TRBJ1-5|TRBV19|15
CASSIGGGWNQPQHF
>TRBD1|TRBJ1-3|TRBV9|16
CASSNPGQSSGNTIYF
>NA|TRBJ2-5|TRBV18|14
CASSPLGQGETQYF
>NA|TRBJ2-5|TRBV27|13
CASSSLEGETQYF
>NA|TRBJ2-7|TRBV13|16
CASSSRDFGNSYEQYF
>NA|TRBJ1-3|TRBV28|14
CASSFPGSGNTIYF
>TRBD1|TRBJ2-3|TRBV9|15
CASSVRIGGADTQYF
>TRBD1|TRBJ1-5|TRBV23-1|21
CASSPLRGGQGHWKSNQPQHF
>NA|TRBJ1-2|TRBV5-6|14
CASSPLGGLYGYTF
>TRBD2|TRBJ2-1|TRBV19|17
CASSTRAGGRSYNEQFF
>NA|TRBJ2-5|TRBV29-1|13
CSVGLTGAGEQYF
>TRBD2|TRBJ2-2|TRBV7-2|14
CASSLVGGTGELFF
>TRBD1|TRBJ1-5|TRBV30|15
CAWSVGTGVRQPQHF
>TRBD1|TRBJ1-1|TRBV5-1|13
CASSPTGATEAFF
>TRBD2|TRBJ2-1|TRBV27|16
CASSLVRTSYYNEQFF
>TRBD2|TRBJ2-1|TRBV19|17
CASSIRGVGTHVQEQFF
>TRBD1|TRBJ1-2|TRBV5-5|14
CASTPGQGNYGYTF
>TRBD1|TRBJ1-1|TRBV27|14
CASRWDRGLGEAFF
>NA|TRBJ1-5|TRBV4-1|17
CASSQDDLLRAGQPQHF
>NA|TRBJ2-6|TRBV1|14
CTSFPHHWANVLTF
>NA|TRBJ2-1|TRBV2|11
CASPGVDEQFF
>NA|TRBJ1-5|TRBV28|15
CASISGDNSNQPQHF
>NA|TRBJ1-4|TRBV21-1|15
CASRGGTGTNEKLFF
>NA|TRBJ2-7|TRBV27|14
CASSWRSGAYEQYF
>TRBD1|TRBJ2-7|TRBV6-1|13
CASSLGQGHEQYF
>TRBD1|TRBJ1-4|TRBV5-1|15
CASSLGTGTNEKLFF
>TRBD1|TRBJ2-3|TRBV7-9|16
CASSLTGTGVKDTQYF
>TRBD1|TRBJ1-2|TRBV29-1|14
CSVDPGQGVGGYTF
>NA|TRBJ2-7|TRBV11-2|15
CASSRGTGIGYEQYF
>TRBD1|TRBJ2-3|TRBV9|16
CASSLRTGSSTDTQYF
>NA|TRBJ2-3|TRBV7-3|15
CASSLMGGATDTQYF
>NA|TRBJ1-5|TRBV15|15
CATSREGRGNQPQHF
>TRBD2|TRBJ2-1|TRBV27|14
CASSDSGGANEQFF